A selection of T cell receptor beta chains follows, all from one sample in a study of blood T cells in healthy people across ages. TCRdb used MiXCR to reprocess the 5' RACE reads, holding one entry per CDR3 protein. There are 650,000 to 1,000,000 distinct CDR3 sequences in the sample; around 34% occur only once, and 10% to 15% lies in the top ten. Sequenced input: blood. Source of these receptors: a man aged 18 to 29 in good health. The conserved cysteine and the conserved F or W are not part of the CDR3 here.

>TRBV12-3/TRBV12-4
ASSHSTRTKGDYGYT
>TRBV29-1
SVEVTGMNTEAF
>TRBV7-2
ANSLDPFQGSGQY
>TRBV29-1
SVEEDLGWDTEAF
>TRBV20-1
SASSFTHEQF
>TRBV12-3/TRBV12-4
ASSAGTASTDTQY
>TRBV6-5
ASSYSAGDSNQPQH
>TRBV4-3
ASSQDWEGGSEQY
>TRBV10-2
ASTPFSGELF
>TRBV20-1
SAEPPAGTNNEQF
>TRBV7-2
ASSLNKGATQETQF
>TRBV14
ASSQSGQGFYEQY
>TRBV28
ASSFAGASNQPQH
>TRBV6-2/TRBV6-3
ASISGQVKSYEQF
>TRBV30
AWSVTSFAYEQF
>TRBV27
ASSQKTGAQPQH
>TRBV20-1
SAQWTQGTWAYEQY
>TRBV7-2
ASSVGQGDSGELF
>TRBV20-1
SASRGFTSTDTQY
>TRBV11-2
ASRRAPGLVETQY